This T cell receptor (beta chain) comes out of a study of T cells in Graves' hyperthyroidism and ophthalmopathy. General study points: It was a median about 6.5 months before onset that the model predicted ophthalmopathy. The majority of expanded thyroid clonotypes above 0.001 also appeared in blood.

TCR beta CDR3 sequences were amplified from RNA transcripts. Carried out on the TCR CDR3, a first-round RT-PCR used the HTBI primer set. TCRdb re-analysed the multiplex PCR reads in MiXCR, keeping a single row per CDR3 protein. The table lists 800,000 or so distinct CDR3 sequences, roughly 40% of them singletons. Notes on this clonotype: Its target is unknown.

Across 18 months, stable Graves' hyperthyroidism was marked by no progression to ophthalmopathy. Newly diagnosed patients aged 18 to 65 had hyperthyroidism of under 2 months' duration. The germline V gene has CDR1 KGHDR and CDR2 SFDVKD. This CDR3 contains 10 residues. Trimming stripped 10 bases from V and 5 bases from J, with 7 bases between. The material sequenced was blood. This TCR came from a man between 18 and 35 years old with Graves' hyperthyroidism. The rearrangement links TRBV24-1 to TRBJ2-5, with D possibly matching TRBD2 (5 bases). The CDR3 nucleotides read TGTGCCACAGGGAGCGAGACCCAGTACTTC. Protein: CATGSETQYF.